The source of this T cell receptor beta chain is a study of cytomegalovirus exposure and HLA in healthy donors. General study points: Rarity marked most TCR sequences, yet some public TCRs occurred in many donors. It is likely that the observed cluster of highly shared sequence variants was a sequencing artifact. In a later analysis, the majority of CMV-associated beta chains seemingly showed HLA restriction. In a later analysis, at a false discovery rate of 0.05, 15,000 to 20,000 TCR beta sequences were associated with HLA alleles.

Details on this clone: Its antigen is still unknown.

Between the trimmed V and J ends, which lost 5 bases and 5 bases, there was a span of 16 bases. From germline, CDR1 is MGHRA and CDR2 YSYEKL. The CDR3 has 15 amino acids. The PCR contained 60 Vbeta and 13 Jbeta primers. Libraries were prepared by immunoSEQ multiplex PCR; TCRdb keeps only in-frame clonotypes and omits some of them. Recorded for this sample: roughly 73,000 clones. Sequenced input: PBMCs. The chain links TRBV4-1 to TRBJ1-3; D is unclear. The receptor comes from a man between 45 and 60 years old in good health and CMV-seropositive. CDR3 in DNA: TGCGCCAGCAGCTTCCAGGCCTCCACGAGAAACACCATATATTTT. It specifies CASSFQASTRNTIYF.